What follows is one T cell receptor beta chain and its context. Its antigen is unidentified. Here immunoSEQ multiplex PCR was the method, and the copy in TCRdb shows in-frame clones only, minus some. Of over 20,000 clones in the sample, 70% to 90% were seen once. Control samples came 1 year after myeloablative marrow transplants with methotrexate plus calcineurin inhibitor. This record belongs to a study of T cells after posttransplantation cyclophosphamide. Study-wide results and limits: Blood and skin or GI T cell repertoires showed limited TRB overlap. Donor-recipient repertoire similarity was low at 1-2 months, rising over year one. TRB clonality was highly associated with recipient CMV seropositivity and reactivation.

Trimming removed 0 bases at V and 8 bases at J, with 9 bases between. The germline V gene encodes CDR1 SGDLS and CDR2 YYNGEE. The CDR3 sequence is 13 residues long. Sequenced material: PBMCs, taken 350 to 400 days after allogeneic stem cell transplant with calcineurin inhibitor and methotrexate. The chain has TRBV9 and TRBJ2-1; no clear D gene. This receptor was obtained from a female patient younger than 45 who received an allogeneic stem cell transplant from an unrelated donor, was CMV-positive, and had acute and chronic GVHD. Certain T cells may be donor cells from the graft. CDR3: CASSVGPPDEQFF. The CDR3 coding sequence is TGTGCCAGCAGCGTAGGGCCCCCAGATGAGCAGTTCTTC.